The 29 T cell receptor beta chains listed next were all sequenced from one sample in a study of cytomegalovirus exposure and HLA in healthy donors. PCR used 60 Vbeta primers and 13 Jbeta primers. Data came from immunoSEQ multiplex PCR; TCRdb stores just in-frame clones and leaves some out. This sample has around 180,000 clones; around 82% occur once, and the top ten carry about 0.25%. Sequencing was done on a sample of PBMCs. Receptors originate from a boy aged 5-17 years in good health and CMV-seronegative.

The rearrangement links TRBV2 to TRBJ2-1; possible D gene TRBD2, 6 bases. CDR1 and CDR2 from the germline V gene are SNHLY and FYNNEI. CDR3 length: 16 amino acids. The V end lost 8 bases, the J end lost 6 bases, and 23 bases lay between the germline ends. The chain's CDR3 is CASVGRRPLQGNEQFF. The CDR3 DNA reads as TGTGCCAGCGTGGGGAGGCGACCTCTTCAGGGCAATGAGCAGTTCTTC.

The chain combines TRBV5-1 with TRBJ2-1; TRBD2 agrees at 12 bases. The CDR3 is 15 amino acids. With 4 bases clipped from V and 6 bases from J, the junction kept 5 bases outside the gene matches. Germline CDR1 and CDR2: SGHRS and YFSETQ. This chain's CDR3 is CASSPGLAGPNEQFF. The CDR3 coding sequence is TGCGCCAGCAGCCCCGGACTAGCGGGGCCCAATGAGCAGTTCTTC.

This clone appeared once. This chain uses TRBV9 with TRBJ2-1; TRBD1 matches at 10 bases. Trimming took 0 bases from V and 6 from J; bases not matched to a gene: 3. CDR3 size: 15 residues. CDR1 SGDLS and CDR2 YYNGEE come from the germline V gene. This chain's CDR3 is CASSVGGTGVNEQFF. The CDR3 region has the DNA TGTGCCAGCAGCGTAGGAGGGACAGGGGTCAATGAGCAGTTCTTC.

The chain uses TRBV5-1 and TRBJ2-7; the D is unclear. V dropped 0 bases and J dropped 3 bases, with 13 bases sitting between them. This CDR3 is built from 15 residues. Germline V gene data show CDR1 as SGHRS and CDR2 as YFSETQ. Written as DNA, the CDR3 is TGCGCCAGCAGCTTGGGTTCTTTAGTCGACTACGAGCAGTACTTC. This codes for CASSLGSLVDYEQYF. Together with reference TRBV5-1 and TRBJ2-7, the CDR3 gives the full variable domain: KAGVTQTPRYLIKTRGQQVTLSCSPISGHRSVSWYQQTPGQGLQFLFEYFSETQRNKGNFPGRFSGRQFSNSRSEMNVSTLELGDSALYLCASSLGSLVDYEQYFGPGTRLTVT.

About this clone: The same CDR3 is also encoded by other DNA sequences in this sample. This sequence joins TRBV29-1 and TRBJ2-5, with TRBD2 matching over 8 bases. The DNA end is a closer match to TRBJ2-7, so the J assignment may be wrong. The CDR3 length is 12 residues. The V gene's germline CDR1 is SQVTM and CDR2 ANQGSEA. The CDR3 sequence is CSVAAGAYEQYF. DNA of the CDR3: TGCAGCGTTGCAGCGGGAGCCTACGAGCAGTACTTC.

The chain has TRBV4-1 and TRBJ2-5, with 12 bases identical to TRBD2. CDR3 length: 17 amino acids. The V segment lost 1 base and the J segment 4 bases; nucleotides outside the gene matches: 7. In germline, CDR1 is MGHRA, CDR2 YSYEKL. The CDR3 region has the DNA TGCGCCAGCAGCCAAGCCCCACTAGCGGGGGGACGAGAGACCCAGTACTTC. Protein sequence: CASSQAPLAGGRETQYF.

The rearrangement joins TRBV6-4 to TRBJ2-2; D gene uncertain. This CDR3 has 14 residues. V was trimmed by 4 bases and J by 1 base, leaving 7 bases between them. Germline values: CDR1 MRHNA, CDR2 SNTAGT. The DNA of the CDR3 is TGTGCCAGCAGTGTAGAAAAGAACACCGGGGAGCTGTTTTTT. This translates into CASSVEKNTGELFF.

The chain recombines TRBV7-2 with TRBJ2-1, with D unresolved. The V gene lost 0 bases and the J gene lost 8 bases, with 5 bases spanning the gap. The CDR3 runs to 12 residues. Germline CDR1 is SGHTA and CDR2 is FQGNSA. The CDR3 region has the DNA TGTGCCAGCAGCTTAGCCCAGTATGAGCAGTTCTTC. This codes for CASSLAQYEQFF.

The chain links TRBV7-2 to TRBJ1-5; 7 bases are shared with TRBD1. Trimming removed 0 bases from V and 6 bases from J; junction bases left unmatched: 8. This CDR3 has 16 amino acids. Germline CDR1 is SGHTA and CDR2 is FQGNSA. The CDR3 protein is CASSLAGTGVGQPQHF. CDR3 nucleotides: TGTGCCAGCAGCTTAGCCGGAACAGGGGTGGGTCAGCCCCAGCATTTT.

This sequence joins TRBV7-2 and TRBJ2-3; D ambiguous. This CDR3 has 14 residues. V was pared by 3 bases and J by 6 bases, with 13 bases between. Germline CDR1 reads SGHTA; CDR2 reads FQGNSA. For the CDR3, the DNA is TGTGCCAGCAGCTTTCCCCTAGTTCCCGATACGCAGTATTTT. Encoded protein: CASSFPLVPDTQYF.

DNA of the CDR3: TGTGCCAGCAGCACGGACAGTTTGTTGTCACCCCTCCACTTT. Its protein product is CASSTDSLLSPLHF. This chain connects TRBV11-2 to TRBJ1-6; D might be TRBD1 (6 bases). V was shortened by 5 bases and J by 10 bases, with 15 bases between the two germline ends. The germline CDR1 and CDR2 sequences are SGHAT and FQNNGV. CDR3 length: 14 residues.

This rearrangement joins TRBV5-1 to TRBJ1-1; the D is unclear. The CDR3 has 15 residues. V lost 6 bases, J lost 6 bases, and 21 bases lay in between. CDR1 SGHRS and CDR2 YFSETQ come from the germline V gene. CDR3 region: CASKQGGIQRAEAFF. CDR3 bases: TGCGCCAGCAAGCAAGGAGGGATCCAAAGAGCTGAAGCTTTCTTT.

This chain links TRBV28 with TRBJ1-4, with D unclear. Germline CDR1 is MDHEN and CDR2 is SYDVKM. The V and J ends lost 5 bases and 1 base respectively, with 14 bases between them. The CDR3 covers 16 residues. Here the CDR3 DNA reads TGTGCCAGCAGTCGAGGGTCCCCCGGAACTAATGAAAAACTGTTTTTT. Amino acid sequence: CASSRGSPGTNEKLFF.

This chain uses TRBV18 with TRBJ1-2; 7 nucleotides agree with TRBD1. The germline CDR1 and CDR2 sequences are KGHSH and LQKENI. The CDR3 is made up of 14 amino acids. J gave up 6 bases and V 1 base, and 5 bases lay outside the gene matches. The DNA of the CDR3 is TGTGCCAGCTCACCACTAGACAGGGTTGATGGCTACACCTTC. This codes for CASSPLDRVDGYTF.

The chain couples TRBV27 to TRBJ2-7; unclear D gene. This CDR3 has 14 amino acids. The germline V and J ends were trimmed by 3 bases and 4 bases, with 13 bases remaining between them. Per germline, CDR1 MNHEY and CDR2 SMNVEV (reference sequence). CDR3 DNA sequence: TGTGCCAGCAGTTTGGCTGGCAAAAATTACGAGCAGTACTTC. It codes for CASSLAGKNYEQYF.

The chain is built from TRBV2 and TRBJ1-2; tentative D call: TRBD1 (5 bases). Trimming removed 2 bases at V and 5 bases at J, with 12 bases between. The CDR3 covers 14 residues. Germline V gene data show CDR1 as SNHLY and CDR2 as FYNNEI. This chain's CDR3 is CASSEWGERYGYTF. In DNA, the CDR3 is TGTGCCAGCAGTGAATGGGGGGAAAGGTATGGCTACACCTTC.

The V gene is TRBV6-5, the J gene TRBJ1-2; TRBD1 is a possible D gene (6 bases). V was shortened by 2 bases and J by 8 bases, with 9 bases between the two germline ends. The CDR3 totals 12 residues. The V gene's germline CDR1 is MNHEY and CDR2 SVGAGI. CDR3: CASSYRGAGYTF. CDR3 sequence (DNA): TGTGCCAGCAGTTACCGGGGGGCGGGCTACACCTTC.

The chain is built from TRBV27 and TRBJ2-5, with 7 positions matching TRBD1. The better agreement between TRBJ2-7 and the DNA end casts doubt on the J call. Germline V gene data show CDR1 as MNHEY and CDR2 as SMNVEV (reference sequence). The CDR3 runs 15 residues. The CDR3 region is CASSLSEGAPYEQYF. The DNA for the CDR3 is TGTGCCAGCAGTTTATCCGAGGGGGCCCCCTACGAGCAGTACTTC.

The gene calls are TRBV5-1 and TRBJ1-1; D is ambiguous. CDR1 and CDR2 from the germline V gene are SGHRS and YFSETQ. V lost 1 base and J 2 bases, leaving 9 bases between the germline ends. The CDR3 has 14 residues. For the CDR3, the DNA is TGCGCCAGCAGCTTGTCCTCAGGAAACACTGAAGCTTTCTTT. It translates to CASSLSSGNTEAFF.

This clone was counted between two and nine times. In nucleotides, the CDR3 is TGCGCCAGCAGCCCCGAGGGGGCTGATAATGAAAAACTGTTTTTT. Protein product: CASSPEGADNEKLFF. This chain connects TRBV4-3 to TRBJ1-4; 7 bases map to TRBD1. V shed 4 bases, J shed 4 bases, and the junction held 6 bases outside the gene matches. The CDR3 is made up of 15 amino acids. CDR1 is LGHNA, CDR2 YSLEER, per germline.

The rearrangement uses TRBV7-2 and TRBJ2-1; the D gene is possibly TRBD2 (6 bases). The CDR3 covers 14 residues. Trimming stripped 3 bases from V and 6 bases from J, with 12 bases between. Germline values: CDR1 SGHTA, CDR2 FQGNSA. The CDR3 bases are TGTGCCAGCAGCTTCCTAGCGTCGATCAATGAGCAGTTCTTC. It encodes CASSFLASINEQFF.

As concerns this clone: The germline gene is not matched at one end of the junction; a read error may be the cause. The chain carries TRBV7-9 and TRBJ2-7, with TRBD1 matching over 7 bases. The CDR3 spans 15 residues. CDR1 is SEHNR, CDR2 FQNEAQ, per germline (reference sequence). In DNA, the CDR3 is TGTTCCAGCAGCTTAGGGGACAGTTCCCTCTACGAGCAGTACTTC. Translating gives CSSSLGDSSLYEQYF.

The chain recombines TRBV29-1 with TRBJ1-3; D is undetermined. Per the germline V gene, CDR1 is SQVTM and CDR2 is ANQGSEA. The CDR3 runs 15 residues. Trimming left V 0 bases short and J 2 bases short, with 11 bases between. The CDR3, as DNA: TGCAGCGTTGAAGATCCAGAACAGACTGGAAACACCATATATTTT. Translation: CSVEDPEQTGNTIYF.

This sequence joins TRBV18 and TRBJ2-3; D is perhaps TRBD2 (5 bases). Trimming pared 3 bases from V and 4 bases from J, leaving 20 bases between. The CDR3 length is 17 residues. Germline CDR1 and CDR2: KGHSH and LQKENI. CDR3 region: CASSPSVIRARADTQYF. The CDR3 bases are TGTGCCAGCTCACCCAGTGTAATTCGGGCGCGGGCAGATACGCAGTATTTT.

This clone has just one count. This chain links TRBV30 with TRBJ2-7, with 7 bases identical to TRBD2. The junction had 7 bases not matched to a gene; V was cut back by 7 bases and J by 4 bases. CDR3 length: 12 residues. Germline V gene sequence: CDR1 GTSNPN, CDR2 SVGIG (reference sequence). For the CDR3, the DNA is TGTGCCTCCCTAGGACTAGGGTACGAGCAGTACTTC. Translating gives CASLGLGYEQYF. The variable domain in full, completed from reference TRBV30 and TRBJ2-7, reads SQTIHQWPATLVQPVGSPLSLECTVEGTSNPNLYWYRQAAGRGLQLLFYSVGIGQISSEVPQNLSASRPQDRQFILSSKKLLLSDSGFYLCASLGLGYEQYFGPGTRLTVT.

This chain joins TRBV4-3 and TRBJ1-2, with a weak D call TRBD1 (6 bases). The CDR3 is 16 amino acids. Trimming left V 2 bases short and J 4 bases short, with 17 bases between. Germline V gene lookup returns CDR1 LGHNA and CDR2 YSLEER. In DNA, the CDR3 is TGCGCCAGCAGCCAATATACCGGGGGGGCGAGCTATGGCTACACCTTC. It codes for CASSQYTGGASYGYTF.

V is TRBV7-3 and J is TRBJ1-1, with no clear D. This CDR3 spans 14 amino acids. The V gene lost 2 bases and the J gene lost 8 bases, with 15 bases spanning the gap. Germline V gene data show CDR1 as SGHTA and CDR2 as FQGTGA. The chain's CDR3 is CASSLEGWVSEAFF. CDR3 nucleotides: TGTGCCAGCAGCTTAGAGGGCTGGGTATCCGAAGCTTTCTTT.

This clone was counted only a few times. This rearrangement joins TRBV30 to TRBJ1-1; D is unclear. V lost 0 bases and J lost 0, with 5 bases in between. Germline V CDR1 and CDR2: GTSNPN, SVGIG (reference sequence). CDR3 length: 13 residues. CDR3 sequence reads: CAWSVFVNTEAFF. The CDR3 region has the DNA TGTGCCTGGAGTGTCTTTGTGAACACTGAAGCTTTCTTT.

The rearrangement joins TRBV6-5 to TRBJ1-2; D perhaps matches TRBD1 (6 bases). The CDR3 is made up of 14 amino acids. Trimming stripped 2 bases from V and 5 bases from J, with 12 bases between. Germline loops: CDR1 MNHEY, CDR2 SVGAGI. CDR3 bases: TGTGCCAGCAGTTACACAGGGAAAGGATATGGCTACACCTTC. This gives the protein CASSYTGKGYGYTF.